A selection of T cell receptor beta chains follows, all from one sample in a study of identifying expanded T cells in peripheral blood. The assay was immunoSEQ multiplex PCR, and TCRdb's table has in-frame clones only and misses some. The table has 50,000 to 60,000 clones, over 75% seen once. What was sequenced was blood. The receptors originated from a person between 18 and 69 years old in good health. Each CDR3 is given with its conserved first and last residue. The D gene is left open where the match is weak. Not all rows give a size; the values are once, few, many and, for expanded clones, a class.

D	V	size	J	DNA	CDR3
.	TRBV5-1	.	TRBJ2-3	TGCGCCAGCAGCTTGGCGCCAGTGGAGACAGATACGCAGTATTTT	CASSLAPVETDTQYF
TRBD1	TRBV6-6	.	TRBJ1-6	TGTGCCAGCAGGGGACGAGACAGGGAACAGTCACCCCTCCACTTT	CASRGRDREQSPLHF
TRBD2	TRBV30	.	TRBJ2-4	TGTGCCTGGAGTCCTCGGACTAGCGGAGCCAAAAACATTCAGTACTTC	CAWSPRTSGAKNIQYF
.	TRBV2	.	TRBJ2-5	TGTGCCAGCAGTGAAGCGCTAATTAGCCGGGAGACCCAGTACTTC	CASSEALISRETQYF
TRBD1	TRBV6-1	.	TRBJ2-2	TGTGCCAGCAGTAACGGACAGGGGAACACCGGGGAGCTGTTTTTT	CASSNGQGNTGELFF
.	TRBV5-6	.	TRBJ2-7	TGTGCCAGCAGCTTTCAATTTGACAGAACTTACGAGCAGTACTTC	CASSFQFDRTYEQYF
TRBD1	TRBV5-4	.	TRBJ2-3	TGTGCCAGCAGCTTGGACAACAGGGGAGATACGCAGTATTTT	CASSLDNRGDTQYF
.	TRBV27	.	TRBJ2-4	TGTGCCAGCAGTTCTTTAGGGGGTCGAGACAAAAACATTCAGTACTTC	CASSSLGGRDKNIQYF
.	TRBV25-1	few	TRBJ1-3	TGTGCCAGCCGAGCAGCCTCGCCGGGCACCATATATTTT	CASRAASPGTIYF
.	TRBV19	.	TRBJ1-4	TGTGCCAGTAATGGGCAGGGATGGCCGTCCTCGGATGAAAAACTGTTTTTT	CASNGQGWPSSDEKLFF